These 14 T cell receptor beta chains share one sample of origin, sequenced in a study of blood T cell repertoires in COVID-19 (TCRdb year 2020). Receptors were amplified or captured by the immunoSEQ multiplex PCR assay. The immuneACCESS repertoire file appears here via TCRdb, limited to in-frame rearrangements. These files lack a portion of the clones; in checked studies, under half of the deficit traces to unresolved V genes, and the cause of the others is not known. The sample table contains more than 95,000 clones; only one count was recorded for 80% of them. Roughly 25% of the sample comes from the top ten. Sequencing was carried out using peripheral blood. The source is a human donor in a cohort sampled during active COVID-19.

V gene TRBV12-3 or TRBV12-4 combines with J gene TRBJ2-5, with D maybe TRBD2 (6 bases). The CDR3 sequence is 13 residues long. Trimming cost V 6 bases and J 2 bases, with 10 bases left between them. The CDR3 bases are TGTGCCAGCAGGCCTAGCGCTCAAGAGACCCAGTACTTC. Translation: CASRPSAQETQYF.

The table lists this clone with a count of one. The gene calls are TRBV19 and TRBJ1-2, with TRBD1 matching 9 bases. The trim removed 7 bases at V and 3 bases at J, leaving 6 bases unmatched. Germline CDR1 reads LNHDA; CDR2 reads SQIVND (reference sequence). This CDR3 region has 14 residues. The CDR3 DNA sequence: TGTGCCAGTATGGACAGGGGCAGGTACTATGGCTACACCTTC. Translation: CASMDRGRYYGYTF.

In its sample, this clone was seen once. The CDR3 DNA follows: TGTGCCAGCAGCCGACAAGAAGAGACCCAGTACTTC. This sequence encodes CASSRQEETQYF. The J gene is TRBJ2-5, the V gene TRBV28; no clear D. Germline assignment: CDR1 MDHEN and CDR2 SYDVKM. This CDR3 region has 12 residues. V dropped 6 bases and J dropped 3 bases, with 8 bases sitting between them.

V and J are TRBV4-2 and TRBJ2-1, with 13 bases fitting TRBD2. CDR1 LGHNA and CDR2 YNFKEQ come from the germline V gene. V lost 0 bases to trimming and J lost 0 bases; unmatched junction nucleotides: 8. This CDR3 has 20 residues. The CDR3: CASSQDLTSGGVGSYNEQFF. CDR3 nucleotides: TGTGCCAGCAGCCAAGATTTAACTAGCGGGGGGGTTGGCTCCTACAATGAGCAGTTCTTC.

The DNA of the CDR3 is TGTGCCAGCAGCCAACCGGGACTAGCGGGAGGTGTCGAAAGGGGCAATGAGCAGTTCTTC. Its protein product is CASSQPGLAGGVERGNEQFF. V is TRBV3-1 (or the pseudogene TRBV3-2) and J is TRBJ2-1; 15 bases map to TRBD2. Germline trimming cut 2 bases from V and 6 bases from J; bases unmatched to any gene: 14. The germline CDR1 and CDR2 sequences are LGHDT and YNNKEL (reference sequence). This CDR3 has 20 residues.

Only a few counts were recorded for this clone. The chain recombines TRBV7-8 with TRBJ2-2; 9 nucleotides agree with TRBD2. Trimming cost V 3 bases and J 3 bases; bases outside gene matches: 8. Germline CDR1 is SGHVS and CDR2 is FQNEAQ. This CDR3 has 17 residues. CDR3 coding DNA: TGTGCCAGCAGCTTCGCGCGGGGGGGCTGGGACACCGGGGAGCTGTTTTTT. Encoded protein: CASSFARGGWDTGELFF.

J is TRBJ1-1 and V is TRBV18, with D possibly being TRBD1 (6 bases). V shed 1 base and J shed 6 bases, with 12 bases lying between them. The CDR3 loop spans 14 amino acids. Germline V lookup: CDR1 KGHSH, CDR2 LQKENI. CDR3: CASSPQQGGSEAFF. DNA for the CDR3: TGTGCCAGCTCACCACAACAGGGAGGGTCTGAAGCTTTCTTT.

The V gene is TRBV29-1, the J gene TRBJ2-1, with D maybe TRBD2 (7 bases). The CDR3 consists of 14 residues. Germline CDR1 and CDR2: SQVTM and ANQGSEA. The ends were cut back, 5 bases at V and 14 bases at J, with 25 bases in the middle. The CDR3 DNA is TGCAGCGTTTCCGGGGGGCTCGGCCCTTTGGCGGAGTTCTTC. Translating it yields CSVSGGLGPLAEFF.

The chain recombines TRBV5-1 with TRBJ2-5, with 10 positions matching TRBD2. The CDR3 loop spans 16 amino acids. Germline values: CDR1 SGHRS, CDR2 YFSETQ. J was trimmed by 3 bases and V by 4 bases; bases with no gene match: 9. CDR3 nucleotide sequence: TGCGCCAGCAGCCCAACATTAGCGGGGGGCGAAGAGACCCAGTACTTC. It is translated as CASSPTLAGGEETQYF.

This clone occurred a few times. CDR3 protein: CASSGNSGQGFEANVLTF. The CDR3 DNA is TGTGCCAGCAGTGGCAATTCGGGACAGGGGTTTGAGGCCAACGTCCTGACTTTC. The J gene is TRBJ2-6, the V gene TRBV25-1, with 10 bases aligning to TRBD1. The CDR3 length is 18 residues. CDR1 is MGHDK and CDR2 is SYGVNS in the germline V gene. J gave up 6 bases and V 4 bases, and 12 bases lay outside the gene matches.

Here the CDR3 reads CASGDKIGETQYF. CDR3 coding DNA: TGTGCCAGCGGCGACAAAATTGGGGAGACCCAGTACTTC. The chain employs TRBV27 and TRBJ2-5; D gene unclear. V lost 8 bases to trimming and J lost 5 bases, with 15 bases between them. This CDR3 has 13 residues. Germline-derived CDR1 and CDR2 are MNHEY and SMNVEV (reference sequence).

The rearrangement links TRBV27 to TRBJ1-1; D gene ambiguous. Germline values: CDR1 MNHEY, CDR2 SMNVEV (reference sequence). The CDR3 has 14 amino acids. V was pared by 6 bases and J by 4 bases, with 15 bases between. CDR3 nucleotide sequence: TGTGCCAGCAGAACCGAGCGGTCGGGCACTGAAGCTTTCTTT. This sequence encodes CASRTERSGTEAFF.

The chain has TRBV15 and TRBJ2-7; 7 bases are a match to TRBD2. The V gene end was trimmed by 6 bases and the J gene end by 7 bases; junction bases not matched to a gene: 12. Germline CDR1 is LNHNV and CDR2 is YYDKDF (reference sequence). This CDR3 has 14 amino acids. In DNA, the CDR3 is TGTGCCACCAGAACCGCCTCTAGCGGCCAAGAGCAGTACTTC. Amino acid sequence: CATRTASSGQEQYF.

The chain carries TRBV28 and TRBJ2-1; D might be TRBD2 (5 bases). V was shortened by 6 bases and J by 4 bases, with 22 bases between the two germline ends. CDR3 length equals 17 residues. Germline CDR1 and CDR2: MDHEN and SYDVKM. Written as DNA, the CDR3 is TGTGCCAGCAGCTCAATGAGCCGGGATTTCGGGTACAATGAGCAGTTCTTC. As protein: CASSSMSRDFGYNEQFF.